This TCR beta chain emerged from a study of beta chain features in type 1 diabetes. Study as a whole: Patients shared similar age, gender and cell yields with healthy donors.

The single heparinised draw taken from each donor contained roughly 110 mL of blood on average. TCRB transcripts that were expressed got sequenced, as all of the isolated RNA had been reverse transcribed. Libraries were prepared by immunoSEQ multiplex PCR; TCRdb keeps only in-frame clonotypes and omits some of them. The sample carries around 240,000 clones, about 63% recorded once. Study observations and caveats: In the patient group, naive, central memory and Treg TCRB repertoires seemed more alike than in the healthy donor group.

CDR3 length: 17 amino acids. The V gene end was trimmed by 4 bases and the J gene end by 2 bases; junction bases not matched to a gene: 11. About this clone: The target antigen is unknown.

The sequence derives from a man aged 25 to 40 in good health. The genes are TRBV23-1 and TRBJ1-5; 7 bases match TRBD1. TRBV23-1 is an ORF; its function is uncertain. Specimen: naive CD4+ T cells from blood. CDR3 sequence reads: CASSRGRDSTGNQPQHF. CDR3 sequence (DNA): TGCGCCAGCAGTCGCGGAAGGGACAGTACGGGCAATCAGCCCCAGCATTTT.